This T cell receptor beta chain was retrieved from a study of T-cell reconstitution after alpha-beta-depleted transplantation in children (dated by TCRdb to about 2016). Some background on the complete study: Using TCR repertoire profiling, the study followed T-cell immune reconstitution in a quantitative way in children after TCRalphabeta/CD19-depleted allogeneic hematopoietic cell transplantation.

What the work shows at the level of the full study, not this receptor alone: The apparently early recovery of alphabetaT-cell counts about two months after transplant reportedly depended on only several hundred rapidly expanded clones that came from non-depleted graft cells. In some patients, the high TCRbeta diversity seen at day 60 was put down to recipient T cells and intrathymic progenitors that had survived conditioning. Hyperexpanded clone frequencies declined over subsequent months; after one year, T-cell counts and TCRbeta diversity were mostly attributed to newly produced T cells.

Reading the label with the study, this specimen's treatment or condition is: allogeneic hematopoietic cell transplantation with graft depleted of TCRalphabeta T cells and CD19 B cells. TCRalphabeta/CD19-depleted allogeneic hematopoietic cell grafts were given to the transplant recipients, all of whom were children. The germline V gene encodes CDR1 SQVTM and CDR2 ANQGSEA. V drops 3 bases and J drops 2 bases, leaving 13 bases in between. The CDR3 spans 14 residues, from the cysteine through the phenylalanine. This entry keeps only the CDR3 DNA: 42 bases, framed from base 1. The library was produced with PCR. The sequencing machine was an Illumina HiSeq 2500. TCR library preparation used molecular barcoding, with unique molecular identifiers applied to normalize quantification of the TCRbeta repertoire. TCRdb reworked the public reads: Q25 trimming with fastp, MiXCR clone assembly, productive beta chains retained. When rows share a CDR3 protein, they turn into one entry using the most common DNA and genes. Within this sample are about 980,000 distinct CDR3 sequences, with about 30% of them counted one time only. The top ten hold about 28% of the sample.

This clonotype was seen a few times. Its antigen target is currently unknown. Per-base qualities were not stored, and no clone one base away is much larger. The receptor was derived from a boy under two years old who had a stem cell transplant for SCID, so the T cells may come from the graft donor. The chain links TRBV29-1 with TRBJ1-1; a tentative D call is TRBD1 (6 bases match). The starting material was PBMCs, mostly from graft donor cells, obtained 360 days after TCRalphabeta/CD19-depleted stem cell transplant. The CDR3 has the sequence CSVEARGGNTEAFF. The DNA sequence is as follows: TGCAGCGTTGAGGCCAGGGGCGGAAACACTGAAGCTTTCTTT.